This T cell receptor beta chain is from a study of spatial heterogeneity in lung cancer. Study-wide findings and caveats: It was found that expanded intratumoral alpha and beta TCR counts tracked tumor mutation counts.

Individual TCR cDNA molecules each bore their own unique molecular identifier. A single record per CDR3 protein comes from TCRdb applying MiXCR to the 5' RACE reads. The table records about 5,100 distinct CDR3 sequences, around 7.4% of them present only once. This clonotype showed up just a few times. As yet, its antigen is unknown. As for time point: sample taken at primary tumor resection. Samples came from around 70 TRACERx patients with untreated early-stage lung cancer. Looked up from germline, CDR1 is LGHNA and CDR2 is YNFKEQ. The CDR3 contains 14 residues. V shed 3 bases and J shed 3 bases, with 10 bases lying between them.

The J gene is TRBJ2-3, the V gene TRBV4-2; D remains unclear. The sequence derives from a female donor with early-stage non-small cell lung cancer. The specimen comprised lung tumor tissue, sampled at surgery. CDR3 protein: CASSQGLMTDTQYF. In nucleotides, the CDR3 is TGTGCCAGCAGCCAGGGCCTAATGACAGATACGCAGTATTTT.